This record concerns one TCR beta chain sequence. The clone's antigen remains unknown. Base qualities are not provided; no much larger clone lies one nucleotide away. This specimen comes from a study of blood T cell repertoires in COVID-19 (TCRdb year 2020). For the wider study: Collaborator samples came from the United States, Italy and Spain and covered acute and convalescent phases of COVID-19. The repertoires were made available in a free public database intended to serve as a resource for research on the immune response to SARS-CoV-2. The sample metadata nearly always contained a de-identified subject ID, COVID-19 status, age in years and sex. The dataset comprised deeply sampled blood TCRbeta repertoires from subjects exposed to, actively infected with, or recovered from COVID-19. Samples came from the ongoing ImmuneRACE study (first 160 participants) plus 1,254 subjects from 6 global collaborators. Where HLA class I and class II types were available, the types were taken from metadata supplied by the sample provider, not from assay-based typing. The material from the prospective study consisted of cDNA or gDNA derived from T cells, B-cell-depleted T cells, or PBMCs.

Participants in the prospective study were enrolled through a virtual design, were aged roughly 18 to 95 years, and lived in 24 United States geographic areas. Cohort assignment in the prospective study relied on participant-reported clinical history from a screening survey and a study questionnaire. ImmuneRACE Cohort 3 recovered participants were defined by two consecutive negative NP/OP PCR tests, healthcare professional clearance, or symptom resolution. In the prospective study, whole blood, serum and a nasopharyngeal or oropharyngeal swab were collected from each participant by mobile phlebotomists. Participants in the prospective study had the option to provide additional blood draws and questionnaires over an approximately 2-month period. Before DNA extraction, prospective study blood samples were shipped either frozen or at room temperature. General findings and caveats noted by the study authors: The amount of clinical and demographic metadata varied by source and participant and was provided uncurated.

TCRbeta CDR3 regions were amplified from genomic DNA using the immunoSEQ Assay, a bias-controlled multiplex PCR. From the authors' description of their analysis: The number of nucleated cells in each sample was estimated by amplification of reference gene primers within the assay. Sequence reads were collapsed and filtered to measure the absolute abundance of every unique TCRbeta CDR3 rearrangement. Productive Simpson clonality was computed per sample as the square root of Simpson's diversity index over productive rearrangements. In its TCRdb copy, this immuneACCESS table keeps in-frame sequences only and misses some clones. Where compared with another copy, unresolved V genes explain less than half of these, and the others have no known cause. V and J calls and clone size are as listed in that table; D and trimming were resolved from the DNA. Across this sample there are about 300,000 clones, with 89% seen only once. 1.5% to 2% of the sample is in the top ten clones.

CDR1 MNHEY and CDR2 SMNVEV were looked up in the germline V gene (reference sequence). The V end gives up 6 bases and the J end 2 bases, leaving 8 bases in the junction not matched to a gene. From the cysteine up to the phenylalanine, the CDR3 has a length of 15 residues. Only the CDR3 region is kept as DNA, spanning 45 bases read in frame from base 1. The chain employs TRBV27 and TRBJ2-7; 9 bases in the middle match TRBD2. Sequenced input: PBMCs or T cells enriched from blood (not recorded which). The origin of this receptor is a woman aged 35 to 49 who had recovered from COVID-19. The CDR3 corresponds to CASRAPGLATYEQYF. The DNA sequence is given as TGTGCCAGCAGAGCTCCGGGACTAGCTACCTACGAGCAGTACTTC.